This is a list of T cell receptor beta chains from one sample in a study of beta chain features in type 1 diabetes. The repertoire was sequenced with immunoSEQ multiplex PCR; TCRdb's copy has only in-frame clones and lacks some. The sample lists 350,000 to 450,000 clones; approximately 15% were seen once. The sequencing sample was made of naive CD4+ T cells from blood. Every receptor here comes from a man younger than 40 in good health. The CDR3 runs from the conserved cysteine through the conserved F or W. Each record gives: clone size, J gene, V gene, D gene, CDR3 DNA, CDR3 protein. D genes are given only for firm matches. The size field is filled for only some rows; it gives once, few, many or a size class.

few	TRBJ1-4	TRBV4-3	NA	TGCGCCAGCAGCCAAGATTTTAATGAAAAACTGTTTTTT	CASSQDFNEKLFF
NA	TRBJ1-2	TRBV7-9	NA	TGTGCCAGCAGCTTATCCCCAGGGAACTATGGCTACACCTTC	CASSLSPGNYGYTF
NA	TRBJ1-3	TRBV6-5	NA	TGTGCCAGCAGTTACACCCGCTCTGGAAACACCATATATTTT	CASSYTRSGNTIYF
NA	TRBJ2-2	TRBV4-1	NA	TGCGCCAGCAGCCAAGGGGGTCGGGTAATTACCGGGGAGCTGTTTTTT	CASSQGGRVITGELFF
NA	TRBJ2-1	TRBV29-1	NA	TGCAGCGTTGCTAGGGAGTGGAATGAGCAGTTCTTC	CSVAREWNEQFF
few	TRBJ2-1	TRBV7-9	NA	TGTGCCAGCAGCCTACAGGATGAGCAGTTCTTC	CASSLQDEQFF
few	TRBJ2-1	TRBV6-5	NA	TGTGCCAGCAGCTTAAGTGGGGCTGTATACAATGAGCAGTTCTTC	CASSLSGAVYNEQFF
few	TRBJ1-4	TRBV4-1	TRBD1	TGCGCCAGCAGCCCCTTGGACAGGGCAACTAATGAAAAACTGTTTTTT	CASSPLDRATNEKLFF
few	TRBJ1-1	TRBV29-1	NA	TGCAGCGTTGGGGGTAGGGCGAACACTGAAGCTTTCTTT	CSVGGRANTEAFF
many	TRBJ2-3	TRBV2	TRBD1	TGTGCCAGCACGGGACAGGATACGCAGTATTTT	CASTGQDTQYF
NA	TRBJ2-1	TRBV19	NA	TGTGCCAGTACCCCAGGCTCCCGGGAGAAGCAGTTCTTC	CASTPGSREKQFF
NA	TRBJ1-6	TRBV7-2	NA	TGTGCCTCGAATCGGGGATATAATTCACCCCTCCACTTT	CASNRGYNSPLHF
NA	TRBJ1-2	TRBV7-2	NA	TGTGCCAGCAGCTCCCTTAGCCCGAAGTCCTCTAACTATGGCTACACCTTC	CASSSLSPKSSNYGYTF
few	TRBJ2-3	TRBV5-6	NA	TGTGCCAGCAGCTTGGGTGGGGGGAGCACAGATACGCAGTATTTT	CASSLGGGSTDTQYF
few	TRBJ2-2	TRBV29-1	NA	TGCAGCGTTCGGACGGAGGGGATTGGCACCGGGGAGCTGTTTTTT	CSVRTEGIGTGELFF
few	TRBJ2-1	TRBV30	TRBD1	TGTGCCTGGAGTCCGCCGGGACAGGGGGCCTACAATGAGCAGTTCTTC	CAWSPPGQGAYNEQFF
NA	TRBJ1-2	TRBV10-3	NA	TGTGCCATCAGCGCAGGACAGCCCAATGGCTACACCTTC	CAISAGQPNGYTF
NA	TRBJ2-1	TRBV7-3	TRBD2	TGTGCCAGCAGGTACCGCGGTACTAGCGGGAGTAGAGAGCAGTTCTTC	CASRYRGTSGSREQFF
few	TRBJ2-3	TRBV4-3	NA	TGCGCCAGCAGCCAAGCGCGGGGATCAGGGTGGCGAACAGATACGCAGTATTTT	CASSQARGSGWRTDTQYF
NA	TRBJ2-6	TRBV15	TRBD1	TGTGCCACCAGCAGAGACAGGGGGCCGACTGGGGCCAACGTCCTGACTTTC	CATSRDRGPTGANVLTF
many	TRBJ1-4	TRBV29-1	NA	TGCAGCGTTGATCATTATGAAAAACTGTTTTTT	CSVDHYEKLFF
few	TRBJ2-3	TRBV2	TRBD1	TGTGCCAGCAGGGAAAAGACAGGGGGAGCCGCAGATACGCAGTATTTT	CASREKTGGAADTQYF
NA	TRBJ1-5	TRBV10-3	NA	TGTGCCATCAGTGAAGTCTGGGACACCAATAGCAATCAGCCCCAGCATTTT	CAISEVWDTNSNQPQHF
NA	TRBJ2-3	TRBV7-9	NA	TGTGCCAGCAGCTTACTCGAGCGGATGACAGATACGCAGTATTTT	CASSLLERMTDTQYF
NA	TRBJ2-7	TRBV5-1	NA	TGCGCCAGCAGCAAAGGGACTGGGGGAGACTCCTACGAGCAGTACTTC	CASSKGTGGDSYEQYF
NA	TRBJ2-3	TRBV13	NA	TGTGCCAGCAGCTTAGGACTCAGTAGCACAGATACGCAGTATTTT	CASSLGLSSTDTQYF
few	TRBJ2-3	TRBV7-2	TRBD2	TGTGCCAGCAGCTTAGTAGCGGGTCTCGAAAGGGGTATGCAGTATTTT	CASSLVAGLERGMQYF
NA	TRBJ2-1	TRBV29-1	NA	TGCAGCGTTTCGGGGGTTGACGAGCAGTTCTTC	CSVSGVDEQFF
NA	TRBJ1-2	TRBV6-5	NA	TGTGCCAGCAGTTACGACGGTAACTATGGCTACACCTTC	CASSYDGNYGYTF
NA	TRBJ2-5	TRBV18	NA	TGTGCCAGCTCACCACCGTGGGAAAAAGAGACCCAGTACTTC	CASSPPWEKETQYF
few	TRBJ2-7	TRBV2	NA	TGTGCCAGTAGACGGACTGCCTCCTACGAGCAGTACTTC	CASRRTASYEQYF
NA	TRBJ1-5	TRBV30	NA	TGTGCCTGGTCCAGGGATAGCAATCAGCCCCAGCATTTT	CAWSRDSNQPQHF
NA	TRBJ2-7	TRBV13	NA	TGTGCCAGCAGCTTAGGTCGGGGCTTACCAAGCTCCTACGAGCAGTACTTC	CASSLGRGLPSSYEQYF
NA	TRBJ2-3	TRBV30	NA	TGTGCCTGGAAACCGGGACCCAACACAGATACGCAGTATTTT	CAWKPGPNTDTQYF
few	TRBJ2-2	TRBV29-1	TRBD1	TGCAGCGTCCGGGACAGGGGAAGTCGGACCGGGGAGCTGTTTTTT	CSVRDRGSRTGELFF
NA	TRBJ2-3	TRBV5-1	NA	TGCGCCAGCAGCTCCGGGACTCCCCTCGTTGATACGCAGTATTTT	CASSSGTPLVDTQYF
NA	TRBJ1-2	TRBV4-3	NA	TGCGCCAGCAGCCAAGATGGCAGTAACTATGGCTACACCTTC	CASSQDGSNYGYTF
few	TRBJ1-1	TRBV7-9	TRBD1	TGTGCCAGCAGCACGGGGACAGGGATTAAAAGAACTGAAGCTTTCTTT	CASSTGTGIKRTEAFF
NA	TRBJ2-2	TRBV7-2	NA	TGTGCCAGCAGCCCTGGACAAGGGACCGGGGAGCTGTTTTTT	CASSPGQGTGELFF
few	TRBJ1-6	TRBV7-2	NA	TGTGCCAGCAGCATCGACGGGGTACGGTCACCCCTCCACTTT	CASSIDGVRSPLHF
NA	TRBJ2-1	TRBV6-6	NA	TGTCTTGACTTTCCTCCCGCCTACAATGAGCAGTTCTTC	CLDFPPAYNEQFF
NA	TRBJ2-1	TRBV9	TRBD2	TGTGCCAGCAGCGTAGCCGGAGGGACTAGCGTGATCCACTACAATGAGCAGTTCTTC	CASSVAGGTSVIHYNEQFF
NA	TRBJ2-3	TRBV7-8	NA	TGTGCCAGCAGCTTAGTGGTAATGGTAGGGGCTAAAGATACGCAGTATTTT	CASSLVVMVGAKDTQYF
NA	TRBJ2-2	TRBV30	NA	TGTGCCTGGAGTCACAGCATGGGCGGGGAGCTGTTTTTT	CAWSHSMGGELFF
few	TRBJ2-1	TRBV4-3	TRBD2	TGCGCCAGCAGCCCCGATATTGCAGGAAGCGGGAGGCGAAGTTACAATGAGCAGTTCTTC	CASSPDIAGSGRRSYNEQFF
few	TRBJ2-5	TRBV7-2	NA	TGTGCCAGCAGCTTAGGACAAGAGACCCAGTACTTC	CASSLGQETQYF